This T cell receptor beta chain was identified in a study of CD8+CD57+ T cells in acquired aplastic anemia. Study summary: On average, sorted CD4+ and CD8+ cells gave 3.2 ug of DNA. Study results and limitations: CD8+ Simpson's diversity did not differ significantly between patients and controls.

Per germline, CDR1 MGHDK and CDR2 SYGVNS. Trimming took off 4 bases at V and 3 bases at J, with 16 bases between the two ends. The CDR3 totals 16 residues. Sequenced patients had shown CD8+CD57+ cell expansion by flow cytometry. Patient blood was sampled before any therapy had been received. Comments on this clonotype: What it recognizes is unknown.

Researchers used genomic DNA as the template to profile TCR beta VDJ and CDR3. TCRdb re-called the reads through MiXCR, storing one row per CDR3 protein. In the table there are around 170,000 distinct CDR3 sequences, approximately 50% of which are singletons. J is TRBJ1-5 and V is TRBV25-1; tentatively, D is TRBD1 (5 bases). This TCR derives from a human donor with aplastic anemia. Specimen: sorted CD4+, CD8+, or CD8+CD57+ T cells (not recorded which) from PBMCs. For the CDR3, the DNA is TGTGCCAGCAGTGCCCCGGGGGGAATGGACAATCAGCCCCAGCATTTT. It is translated as CASSAPGGMDNQPQHF.